This is a list of T cell receptor beta chains from one sample in a study of cytomegalovirus exposure and HLA in healthy donors. Method: immunoSEQ multiplex PCR; TCRdb's copy keeps in-frame clones and lacks some. The sample yields under 200,000 clones, 80% to 85% seen once. Specimen: PBMCs. Receptors were obtained from a girl aged 2 to 10 in good health and CMV-seropositive. Both conserved end residues are part of each CDR3. D genes are given only for firm matches. Size is omitted from some rows. Given values are once, few, many or a class for expanded clones.

.	few	TRBV4-1	TRBJ2-7	TGCGCCAGCAGCCAAGTCCCGGGTGGGGTTGCCAGGGGCTACGAGCAGTACTTC	CASSQVPGGVARGYEQYF
TRBD1	.	TRBV7-9	TRBJ2-7	TGTGCCAGCAGCCGGGACAGGAGCTCCTACGAGCAGTACTTC	CASSRDRSSYEQYF
TRBD1	.	TRBV6-5	TRBJ2-5	TGTGCCAGCAGTTTCGACAGGGGAGTGGGAGAGACCCAGTACTTC	CASSFDRGVGETQYF
.	.	TRBV29-1	TRBJ2-1	TGCAGCGTTGGGGGGCAGTACAATGAGCAGTTCTTC	CSVGGQYNEQFF
TRBD2	few	TRBV7-2	TRBJ2-7	TGTGCCAGCAGCCGGACTAGCGGGATGTACGAGCAGTACTTC	CASSRTSGMYEQYF
TRBD2	.	TRBV30	TRBJ2-1	TGTGCCTGGACAGGCAAGCGGGACTACAATGAGCAGTTCTTC	CAWTGKRDYNEQFF
TRBD1	.	TRBV28	TRBJ2-7	TGTGCCAGCCCCCCTGGGCGGGACAGGGAGCGGAACGAGCAGTACTTC	CASPPGRDRERNEQYF
.	.	TRBV4-1	TRBJ2-6	TGCGCCAGCAGCCATGAGGACAGTTTTTCCTCTGGGGCCAACGTCCTGACTTTC	CASSHEDSFSSGANVLTF
TRBD2	.	TRBV7-3	TRBJ2-1	TGTGCCAGCAGCTTAAGTATGAGCGGGGGTGGCAATGAGCAGTTCTTC	CASSLSMSGGGNEQFF
.	.	TRBV6-6	TRBJ2-5	TGTGCCAGCAGTTACTCCGACGGGGAAGAGACCCAGTACTTC	CASSYSDGEETQYF
.	once	TRBV5-1	TRBJ2-1	TGCGCCAGCAGCATCTACAGGGTTCCCCACGATGAGCAGTTCTTC	CASSIYRVPHDEQFF
.	.	TRBV30	TRBJ1-3	TGTGCCTGGAGTGTACCGGGGGTAGGAGGAAACACCATATATTTT	CAWSVPGVGGNTIYF
.	.	TRBV5-1	TRBJ1-5	TGCGCCAGCAGCTTGGGCAGGGGCCTCAATCAGCCCCAGCATTTT	CASSLGRGLNQPQHF
.	.	TRBV4-1	TRBJ1-1	TGCGCCAGCAGCCAAGGGCCAGGGATGAACACTGAAGCTTTCTTT	CASSQGPGMNTEAFF
TRBD2	.	TRBV30	TRBJ2-7	TGTGCCTGGAGTGTATCCAGCGGGAGTTTTCGCGAGCAGTACTTC	CAWSVSSGSFREQYF
.	.	TRBV9	TRBJ1-3	TGTGCCAGCAGTCCAAGGGGTTCTGGAAACACCATATATTTT	CASSPRGSGNTIYF
TRBD2	.	TRBV5-6	TRBJ2-3	TGTGCCAGCAGTTTCGGACTAGCACCAGATACGCAGTATTTT	CASSFGLAPDTQYF
.	.	TRBV19	TRBJ1-2	TGTGCCAGTAGTCCCCGACAGAACTATGGCTACACCTTC	CASSPRQNYGYTF
.	.	TRBV30	TRBJ1-1	TGTGCCTGGAGTGATTCGGGAGAAGCTTTCTTT	CAWSDSGEAFF
.	.	TRBV5-4	TRBJ1-2	TGTGCCAGCAGGAACGCGAACTATGGCTACACCTTC	CASRNANYGYTF
TRBD1	.	TRBV9	TRBJ2-5	TGTGCCAGCAGCCCTTGGACAGGGATGATGAAGACCCAGTACTTC	CASSPWTGMMKTQYF
.	.	TRBV6-1	TRBJ1-1	TGTGCCAGCAGTGAATCGGCAGGGAACACTGAAGCTTTCTTT	CASSESAGNTEAFF
TRBD1	.	TRBV28	TRBJ1-1	TGTGCCAGCAGACTCAACAGGGGACCGGCTTTCTTT	CASRLNRGPAFF
.	few	TRBV27	TRBJ2-7	TGTGCCAGCAGTTTGGCCCTCTACGAGCAGTACTTC	CASSLALYEQYF
.	.	TRBV28	TRBJ1-5	TGTGCCAGCAGTCCCTTCAATCAGCCCCAGCATTTT	CASSPFNQPQHF
TRBD1	.	TRBV6-6	TRBJ2-7	TGTGCCAGCAGACCCGGGACAGGGGATTCTGACGAGCAGTACTTC	CASRPGTGDSDEQYF
TRBD1	.	TRBV29-1	TRBJ1-2	TGCAGCGTTGATGGAACGGCAGGGGGCGCCTATGGCTACACCTTC	CSVDGTAGGAYGYTF
.	.	TRBV6-4	TRBJ2-3	TGTGCCAGCAGGAGTACTAGGGACACAGATACGCAGTATTTT	CASRSTRDTDTQYF
TRBD1	.	TRBV9	TRBJ1-4	TGTGCCAGCAGCCCACGGGACAGGGGAAAGCCCACTATGAAAACCCTGTTTTTT	CASSPRDRGKPTMKTLFF
.	.	TRBV11-3	TRBJ2-2	TGTGCCAGCAGCCCATCCACGAACACCGGGGAGCTGTTTTTT	CASSPSTNTGELFF
.	.	TRBV27	TRBJ1-5	TGTGCCAGCAGTTCTACGGACGGGGATCAGCCCCAGCATTTT	CASSSTDGDQPQHF
.	.	TRBV5-1	TRBJ2-1	TGCGCCAGCAGCTTGGCCCGGTCCTCCTACAATGAGCAGTTCTTC	CASSLARSSYNEQFF
TRBD2	.	TRBV5-1	TRBJ2-7	TGCGCCAGCAGCTTGGCCGGGACTAGCGTCTACGAGCAGTACTTC	CASSLAGTSVYEQYF
.	.	TRBV14	TRBJ2-7	TGTGCCAGCAGCCAAGAAAGCGGAGGGGCCTACGAGCAGTACTTC	CASSQESGGAYEQYF
TRBD2	.	TRBV7-8	TRBJ2-3	TGTGCCAGCAAAGTGCGGGAGGGCCTTGGAGATACGCAGTATTTT	CASKVREGLGDTQYF
.	.	TRBV6-5	TRBJ2-1	TGTGCCAGCAGTTACTCAGGACTGAATGAGCAGTTCTTC	CASSYSGLNEQFF
TRBD1	.	TRBV30	TRBJ1-1	TGTGCCTGGAGGGGGGACAGCTACACTGAAGCTTTCTTT	CAWRGDSYTEAFF
TRBD1	.	TRBV29-1	TRBJ2-7	TGCAGCGTCGCTGGACAGGGGGTCTACGAGCAGTACTTC	CSVAGQGVYEQYF
TRBD1	.	TRBV6-1	TRBJ1-2	TGTGCCAGCAGTGCGCAGGGGGATCATTTTCACTACACCTTC	CASSAQGDHFHYTF
.	.	TRBV10-2	TRBJ1-1	TGCGCCAGCAGGCAGGGAGGCACTGAAGCTTTCTTT	CASRQGGTEAFF
TRBD2	.	TRBV4-2	TRBJ2-1	TGTGCCAGCAGCCAAGATTTAACTAGCGGGAGCGATGAGCAGTTCTTC	CASSQDLTSGSDEQFF
.	.	TRBV15	TRBJ2-6	TGTGCCACCAGCAGAGGAGGGAGCTCTGGGGCCAACGTCCTGACTTTC	CATSRGGSSGANVLTF
.	once	TRBV5-6	TRBJ2-3	TGTGCCAGCAGTTCCTACACAGATACGCAGTATTTT	CASSSYTDTQYF
.	once	TRBV2	TRBJ1-5	TGTGCCAGCAGTGAAGAATCGAATCAGCCCCAGCATTTT	CASSEESNQPQHF
TRBD1	.	TRBV6-1	TRBJ1-5	TGTGCCAGCAGTGCAGGGGGCAGTCAGCCCCAGCATTTT	CASSAGGSQPQHF
TRBD2	.	TRBV2	TRBJ2-7	TGTGCCAGCAGGGTCGGCGGGAGGGCCGTCTACGAGCAGTACTTC	CASRVGGRAVYEQYF
.	.	TRBV28	TRBJ1-1	TGTGCCAGCAGCTACATAACCTCGACAGGTAGCACTGAAGCTTTCTTT	CASSYITSTGSTEAFF
TRBD2	few	TRBV5-4	TRBJ2-6	TGTGCCAGCAGCTGGGAGGGCGGGAGCTTTTCTGGGGCCAACGTCCTGACTTTC	CASSWEGGSFSGANVLTF
.	.	TRBV7-9	TRBJ2-1	TGTGCCAGCAGCTTTATAGTTACCGAGCAGTTCTTC	CASSFIVTEQFF
.	.	TRBV29-1	TRBJ1-1	TGCAGCGTTGCTGTACAGGGAAACACTGAAGCTTTCTTT	CSVAVQGNTEAFF
.	few	TRBV7-8	TRBJ2-3	TGTGCCAGCCGCTTCATGAGAGGAGATACGCAGTATTTT	CASRFMRGDTQYF
TRBD1	few	TRBV30	TRBJ1-6	TGTGCCGTGGACAGGAGTAATTCACCCCTCCACTTT	CAVDRSNSPLHF
TRBD2	.	TRBV4-2	TRBJ2-1	TGTGCCAGCAGCCAAGTCGGGCTAGCGGGAGATAATGAGCAGTTCTTC	CASSQVGLAGDNEQFF
TRBD1	once	TRBV4-1	TRBJ1-3	TGCGCCAGCAGCCCCCGACAGGGAATCTCTGGAAACACCATATATTTT	CASSPRQGISGNTIYF
.	.	TRBV7-2	TRBJ1-5	TGTGCCAGCAGCTTATGGAGTAATCAGCCCCAGCATTTT	CASSLWSNQPQHF